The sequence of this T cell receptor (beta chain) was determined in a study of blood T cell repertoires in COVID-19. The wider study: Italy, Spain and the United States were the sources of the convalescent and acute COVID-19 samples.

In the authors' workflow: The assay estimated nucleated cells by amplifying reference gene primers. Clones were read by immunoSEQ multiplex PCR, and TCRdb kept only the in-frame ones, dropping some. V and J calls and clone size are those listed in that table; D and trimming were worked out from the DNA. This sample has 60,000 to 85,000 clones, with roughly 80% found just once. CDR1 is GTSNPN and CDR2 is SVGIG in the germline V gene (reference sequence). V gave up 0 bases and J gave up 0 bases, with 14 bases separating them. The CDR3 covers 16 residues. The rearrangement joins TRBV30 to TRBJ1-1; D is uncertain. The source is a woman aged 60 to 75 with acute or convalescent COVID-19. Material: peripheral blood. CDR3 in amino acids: CAWSVASQALNTEAFF. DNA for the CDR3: TGTGCCTGGAGTGTAGCATCTCAGGCACTGAACACTGAAGCTTTCTTT.